Below, 4 T cell receptor beta chains from the same sample are listed, as sequenced in a study of T cells in Graves' hyperthyroidism and ophthalmopathy. Amplification of TCR beta CDR3 regions was performed using RNA transcripts as template. A set of HTBI primers served as the primers for a first-round RT-PCR of the TCR CDR3. TCRdb reprocessed the multiplex PCR reads with MiXCR, giving one entry per CDR3 protein. The sample includes nearly 750,000 distinct CDR3 sequences, 35% of them seen just once. The sample comprised blood. The receptors were sampled from a woman in her 40s with Graves' hyperthyroidism.

This clonotype was picked up many times. J is TRBJ1-3 and V is TRBV9, with TRBD1 as a possible D gene (5 bases). CDR1 is SGDLS, CDR2 YYNGEE, per germline. This CDR3 has 16 residues. V was cut by 4 bases and J by 0 bases, with 14 bases left in between. CDR3 loop: CASSPPGHSSGNTIYF. In DNA, the CDR3 is TGTGCCAGCAGCCCTCCCGGACACTCCTCTGGAAACACCATATATTTT.

The chain links TRBV7-8 to TRBJ1-5; D call uncertain. V was cut by 5 bases and J by 0 bases, with 11 bases left in between. Looked up from germline, CDR1 is SGHVS and CDR2 is FQNEAQ. The CDR3 runs 15 residues. CDR3 DNA: TGTGCCAGCAGCACAGACGGATATAGCAATCAGCCCCAGCATTTT. It is translated as CASSTDGYSNQPQHF. The full variable domain, its missing parts supplied by reference TRBV7-8 and TRBJ1-5, is GAGVSQSPRYKVAKRGQDVALRCDPISGHVSLFWYQQALGQGPEFLTYFQNEAQLDKSGLPSDRFFAERPEGSVSTLKIQRTQQEDSAVYLCASSTDGYSNQPQHFGDGTRLSIL.

Worth noting for this clonotype: At one of its ends the junction is not consistent with the germline gene, which may arise from a read error. This chain connects TRBV19 to TRBJ1-1; D is uncertain. The CDR3 is 12 residues long. Germline loops: CDR1 LNHDA, CDR2 SQIVND (reference sequence). DNA for the CDR3: TGTGTCAGTAAATTCGGGAGGGCTGAAGCTTTCTTT. Translated, it gives CVSKFGRAEAFF.

This clonotype turned up a few times. The rearrangement uses TRBV7-2 and TRBJ2-7; D gene unclear. Trimming shortened V by 8 bases and J by 0 bases, and 20 bases separated the two germline ends. Looked up from germline, CDR1 is SGHTA and CDR2 is FQGNSA. CDR3 length equals 16 residues. This chain's CDR3 is CASRDLSGDFSYEQYF. CDR3 DNA sequence: TGTGCCAGCCGCGACCTCTCAGGAGATTTCTCCTACGAGCAGTACTTC.